A selection of T cell receptor beta chains follows, all from one sample in a study of T-cell reconstitution after alpha-beta-depleted transplantation in children. Each CDR3 protein gets one entry after TCRdb re-called the PCR reads with MiXCR. The sample carries around 800,000 distinct CDR3 sequences, around 17% recorded once. The sequenced sample was PBMCs, mostly from graft donor cells, obtained 360 days after TCRalphabeta/CD19-depleted stem cell transplant. Every receptor here comes from a male patient aged 5 to 17 who had a stem cell transplant for acute lymphoblastic leukemia, so the T cells may come from the graft donor. Both conserved end residues are part of each CDR3. A D gene is named only where the DNA matches it firmly. The listing skips clone size in some rows; elsewhere it reads once, few, many or a size class.

j_call | cdr3_length | clone_size | d_call | v_call | cdr3_aa | cdr3_nt
TRBJ2-2 | 17 | . | TRBD1 | TRBV7-8 | CASSPKQGVWQTGELFF | TGTGCCAGCAGCCCGAAACAGGGGGTTTGGCAAACCGGGGAGCTGTTTTTT
TRBJ2-5 | 12 | once | . | TRBV27 | CACPQGTKTQYF | TGTGCCTGTCCCCAGGGGACAAAGACCCAGTACTTC
TRBJ2-2 | 13 | . | . | TRBV6-5 | CASSFLVIGELFF | TGTGCCAGCAGTTTCTTAGTCATCGGGGAGCTGTTTTTT
TRBJ1-1 | 14 | . | . | TRBV24-1 | CATSATAANTEAFF | TGTGCCACCAGTGCAACAGCGGCGAACACTGAAGCTTTCTTT
TRBJ2-7 | 14 | many | . | TRBV5-1 | CASSSAGGAYEQYF | TGCGCCAGCAGCTCCGCGGGCGGAGCCTACGAGCAGTACTTC
TRBJ2-7 | 14 | many | . | TRBV4-2 | CASSQDGRVARQYF | TGTGCCAGCAGCCAAGATGGACGGGTAGCTCGTCAGTACTTC
TRBJ2-3 | 15 | . | . | TRBV27 | CASSLSRGKGDTQYF | TGTGCCAGCAGTTTATCGCGCGGGAAAGGGGATACGCAGTATTTT
TRBJ2-7 | 14 | many | . | TRBV12-3/TRBV12-4 | CASSLVRSSYEQYF | TGTGCCAGCAGTTTGGTACGGAGTTCCTACGAGCAGTACTTC
TRBJ2-7 | 15 | once | . | TRBV5-1 | CASSLAKDSTYEQYF | TGCGCCAGCAGCTTGGCCAAGGACAGTACCTACGAGCAGTACTTC
TRBJ2-7 | 14 | many | TRBD1 | TRBV28 | CASSPRTGLYEQYF | TGTGCCAGCAGTCCCCGGACAGGGCTATACGAGCAGTACTTC
TRBJ2-7 | 12 | . | . | TRBV12-3/TRBV12-4 | CASSHQGYEKYF | TGTGCCAGCAGTCACCAGGGTTATGAGAAGTACTTC
TRBJ2-5 | 17 | few | . | TRBV5-1 | CASSLLARPNSQETQYF | TGCGCCAGCAGCTTGCTAGCCAGACCTAATTCACAAGAGACCCAGTACTTC
TRBJ1-1 | 14 | few | TRBD1 | TRBV7-2 | CASTRTGMNTEAFF | TGTGCCAGCACCCGGACAGGGATGAACACTGAAGCTTTCTTT
TRBJ2-1 | 17 | . | TRBD2 | TRBV7-3 | CASSCGLRLAGVDEQFF | TGTGCCAGCAGCTGTGGTCTTCGACTAGCGGGAGTTGATGAGCAGTTCTTC
TRBJ2-2 | 15 | few | . | TRBV2 | CASSDWVPTHGELFF | TGTGCCAGCAGCGACTGGGTCCCGACGCACGGGGAGCTGTTTTTT
TRBJ2-5 | 16 | few | . | TRBV5-1 | CASSLLMGPSRETQYF | TGCGCCAGCAGCTTGCTTATGGGACCGTCGAGGGAGACCCAGTACTTC
TRBJ2-7 | 15 | . | . | TRBV5-1 | CASSPASGFFYEQYF | TGCGCCAGCAGCCCCGCTTCTGGGTTCTTCTACGAGCAGTACTTC
TRBJ2-7 | 13 | . | . | TRBV15 | CATSRLQGLEQYF | TGTGCCACCAGCAGATTACAGGGCCTGGAGCAGTACTTC
TRBJ2-1 | 15 | few | . | TRBV12-2 | CASRLRRGSRDEQFF | TGTGCAAGTCGCTTAAGGCGCGGGAGTAGGGATGAGCAGTTCTTC
TRBJ2-1 | 15 | few | . | TRBV4-1 | CASSQTESSYNEQFF | TGCGCCAGCAGCCAAACGGAAAGCTCCTACAATGAGCAGTTCTTC
TRBJ2-7 | 15 | . | TRBD2 | TRBV20-1 | CSGRTSGNLTYEQYF | TGCAGTGGTCGGACTAGCGGGAATTTAACCTACGAGCAGTACTTC
TRBJ2-3 | 16 | many | TRBD1 | TRBV7-3 | CASSLYRDRLTDTQYF | TGTGCCAGCAGCTTATACCGGGACAGACTCACAGATACGCAGTATTTT
TRBJ2-1 | 18 | . | TRBD2 | TRBV10-3 | CAISESSFREGPYNEQFF | TGTGCCATCAGTGAGTCTTCGTTTAGGGAGGGCCCTTACAATGAGCAGTTCTTC
TRBJ2-3 | 17 | . | . | TRBV2 | CASSEGGGRSLTDTQYF | TGTGCCAGCAGTGAGGGGGGCGGGAGAAGCCTCACAGATACGCAGTATTTT
TRBJ1-2 | 16 | many | TRBD1 | TRBV28 | CASSTTGALLVDGYTF | TGTGCCAGCAGTACGACAGGGGCCCTATTGGTCGATGGCTACACCTTC
TRBJ2-7 | 14 | . | . | TRBV7-9 | CASSLVDGHYEQYF | TGTGCCAGCAGCTTAGTGGACGGGCACTACGAGCAGTACTTC
TRBJ1-6 | 14 | . | . | TRBV12-3/TRBV12-4 | CASSLRRENSPLHF | TGTGCCAGCAGTTTGCGGAGGGAAAATTCACCCCTCCACTTT
TRBJ2-1 | 16 | . | . | TRBV4-1 | CASSQEGRGLYNEQFF | TGCGCCAGCAGCCAGGAAGGTCGGGGACTCTACAATGAGCAGTTCTTC
TRBJ2-2 | 15 | . | . | TRBV6-1 | CASKRGTPFTGELFF | TGTGCCAGCAAGAGGGGGACCCCCTTCACCGGGGAGCTGTTTTTT
TRBJ2-3 | 19 | . | TRBD2 | TRBV9 | CASSPRTRSGSPHTDTQYF | TGTGCCAGCAGCCCCCGCACCCGTAGCGGGTCCCCACACACAGATACGCAGTATTTT
TRBJ2-1 | 13 | few | TRBD2 | TRBV19 | CASGLAGVNEQFF | TGTGCCAGCGGACTAGCGGGAGTGAATGAGCAGTTCTTC
TRBJ2-7 | 18 | . | TRBD2 | TRBV25-1 | CASSEYSGTRVDSYEQYF | TGTGCCAGCAGTGAATATTCCGGGACTAGGGTTGACTCCTACGAGCAGTACTTC
TRBJ2-1 | 15 | . | TRBD2 | TRBV7-9 | CASRSGGGRFGEQFF | TGTGCCAGCAGATCGGGGGGCGGGAGGTTTGGTGAGCAGTTCTTC